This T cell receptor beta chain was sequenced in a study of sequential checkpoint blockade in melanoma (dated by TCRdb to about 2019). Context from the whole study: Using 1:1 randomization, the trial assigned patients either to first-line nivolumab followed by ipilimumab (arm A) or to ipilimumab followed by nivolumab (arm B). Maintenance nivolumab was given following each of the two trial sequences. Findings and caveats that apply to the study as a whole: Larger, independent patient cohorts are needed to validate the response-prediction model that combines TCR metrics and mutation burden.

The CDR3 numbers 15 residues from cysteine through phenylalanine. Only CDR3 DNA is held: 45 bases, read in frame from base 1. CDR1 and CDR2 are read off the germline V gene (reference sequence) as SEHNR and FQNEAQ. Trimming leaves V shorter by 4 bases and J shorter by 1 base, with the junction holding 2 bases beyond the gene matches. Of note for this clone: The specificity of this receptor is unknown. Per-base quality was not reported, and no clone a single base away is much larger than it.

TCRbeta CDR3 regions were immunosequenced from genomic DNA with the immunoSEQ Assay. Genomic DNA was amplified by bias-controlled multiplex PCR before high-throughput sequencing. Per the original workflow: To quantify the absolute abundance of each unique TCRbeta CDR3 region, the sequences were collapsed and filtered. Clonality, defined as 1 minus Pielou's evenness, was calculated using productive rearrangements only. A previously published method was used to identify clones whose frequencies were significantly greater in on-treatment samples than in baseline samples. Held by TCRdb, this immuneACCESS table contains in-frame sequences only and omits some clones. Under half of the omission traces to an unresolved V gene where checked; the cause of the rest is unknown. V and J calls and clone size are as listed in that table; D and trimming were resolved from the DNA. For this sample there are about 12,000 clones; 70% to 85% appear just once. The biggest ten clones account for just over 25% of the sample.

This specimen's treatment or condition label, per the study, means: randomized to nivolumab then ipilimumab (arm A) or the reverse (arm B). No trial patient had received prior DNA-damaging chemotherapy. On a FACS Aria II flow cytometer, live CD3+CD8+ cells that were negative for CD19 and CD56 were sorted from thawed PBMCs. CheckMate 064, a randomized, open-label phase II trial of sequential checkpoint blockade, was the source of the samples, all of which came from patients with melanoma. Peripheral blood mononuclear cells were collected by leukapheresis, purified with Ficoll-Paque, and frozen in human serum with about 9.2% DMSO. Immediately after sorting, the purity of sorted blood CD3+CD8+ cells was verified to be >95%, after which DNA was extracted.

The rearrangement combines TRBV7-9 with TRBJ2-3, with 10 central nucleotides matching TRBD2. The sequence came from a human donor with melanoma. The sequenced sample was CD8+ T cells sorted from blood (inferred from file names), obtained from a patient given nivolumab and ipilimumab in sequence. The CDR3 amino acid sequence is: CASSSAGGRTDTQYF. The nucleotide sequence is TGTGCCAGCAGCTCAGCGGGAGGGCGCACAGATACGCAGTATTTT.